Each of the 27 T cell receptor beta chains below was sequenced from the same sample in a study of T cells in Graves' hyperthyroidism and ophthalmopathy. Amplification targeted TCR beta CDR3 regions from RNA transcripts. HTBI primers were used for first-round RT-PCR of the TCR CDR3. MiXCR, run by TCRdb on the multiplex PCR reads, gives a single entry per CDR3 protein. The sample carries hundreds of thousands of distinct CDR3 sequences, around 20% recorded once. Sequenced sample: blood. These receptors all come from a middle-aged man with Graves' ophthalmopathy.

J is TRBJ1-2 and V is TRBV6-1; 7 nucleotides line up with TRBD1. V lost 6 bases and J lost 4; bases outside the gene matches: 20. The germline V gene encodes CDR1 MNHNS and CDR2 SASEGT. This CDR3 contains 18 residues. This CDR3 is CASRQSYTPTGEIYGYTF. CDR3 DNA: TGTGCCAGCAGACAGTCCTATACCCCAACAGGGGAGATCTATGGCTACACCTTC.

The chain combines TRBV18 with TRBJ2-1, with D tentatively TRBD1 or TRBD2 (6 bases each). V lost 1 base to trimming and J lost 0 bases, with 10 bases between them. CDR1 is KGHSH, CDR2 LQKENI, per germline. The CDR3 contains 16 residues. The CDR3 region has the DNA TGTGCCAGCTCACCACTTACGGGGGCCTCCTACAATGAGCAGTTCTTC. Its translation: CASSPLTGASYNEQFF.

This clonotype appeared once. The chain recombines TRBV7-2 with TRBJ1-2; maybe TRBD1 (5 bases). CDR1 is SGHTA, CDR2 FQGNSA, per germline. The CDR3 has 15 residues. V lost 1 base, J lost 5 bases, and 14 bases lay in between. The DNA for the CDR3 is TGTGCCAGCAGCTTAGGCCAGGGTGTCTTATATGGCTACACCTTC. Residues: CASSLGQGVLYGYTF.

In its sample, this clonotype was seen many times. The chain links TRBV11-2 to TRBJ2-1, with 12 bases identical to TRBD2. V lost 2 bases to trimming and J lost 9 bases; unmatched junction nucleotides: 8. This CDR3 region has 16 residues. The germline gives CDR1 SGHAT, CDR2 FQNNGV. CDR3 nucleotides: TGTGCCAGCAGCTTAAACCTAGCGGGAGGGCCCCGTGAGCAGTTCTTC. This translates into CASSLNLAGGPREQFF.

This clonotype was picked up many times. The rearrangement links TRBV28 to TRBJ2-1, with 9 bases that match TRBD2. This CDR3 comprises 16 residues. J lost 1 base, V lost 2 bases, and 3 bases had no gene match. The V gene's germline CDR1 is MDHEN and CDR2 SYDVKM. The CDR3 nucleotides are TGTGCCAGCAGTTTAGGTCTAGCGGGGTCCTACAATGAGCAGTTCTTC. Encoded protein: CASSLGLAGSYNEQFF.

This clonotype was seen many times. The chain combines TRBV18 with TRBJ1-1, with unresolved D. V was shortened by 1 base and J by 1 base, with 13 bases between the two germline ends. The CDR3 runs to 16 residues. The V gene's germline CDR1 is KGHSH and CDR2 LQKENI. The CDR3 region is CASSPLTRVGNTEAFF. As DNA, the CDR3 is TGTGCCAGCTCACCACTCACGAGGGTTGGGAACACTGAAGCTTTCTTT.

This clonotype was seen only a few times. The chain has TRBV28 and TRBJ2-4, with D possibly TRBD1 on 7 matching bases. The germline gives CDR1 MDHEN, CDR2 SYDVKM. The V gene lost 6 bases and the J gene lost 6 bases, with 30 bases spanning the gap. The CDR3 covers 19 residues. CDR3 region: CASRSQSQGGQHGGNIQYF. CDR3 nucleotides: TGTGCCAGCAGATCCCAGAGTCAGGGGGGCCAACACGGAGGAAACATTCAGTACTTC.

The rearrangement joins TRBV9 to TRBJ1-2, with D unclear. Germline loops: CDR1 SGDLS, CDR2 YYNGEE. The CDR3 is 13 amino acids. The ends were cut back, 3 bases at V and 4 bases at J, with 10 bases in the middle. The CDR3: CASSEVDGYGYTF. DNA of the CDR3: TGTGCCAGCAGCGAGGTAGACGGCTATGGCTACACCTTC.

As to this clonotype: Germline and junction disagree at one end, which may indicate a read error. V is TRBV7-8 and J is TRBJ2-5; D may be TRBD2 (6 bases). The CDR3 is made up of 15 amino acids. Germline V gives CDR1 SGHVS, CDR2 FQNEAQ. For the CDR3, the DNA is TGTGCCAGCGGCTTCACGGGGGACTTCCTTGAGACCCAGTACTTC. It is translated as CASGFTGDFLETQYF.

This clonotype was detected a few times. The chain recombines TRBV7-8 with TRBJ2-2; D gene unclear. Germline V lookup: CDR1 SGHVS, CDR2 FQNEAQ. The CDR3 consists of 17 residues. V was cut by 6 bases and J by 2 bases, with 19 bases left in between. CDR3 amino acids: CASSYAAQGSNTGELFF. CDR3 sequence (DNA): TGTGCCAGCAGTTACGCGGCTCAAGGCTCCAACACCGGGGAGCTGTTTTTT.

The chain uses TRBV7-8 and TRBJ2-1, with TRBD2 matching over 7 bases. The CDR3 is 16 amino acids. The junction had 14 bases not matched to a gene; V was cut back by 3 bases and J by 9 bases. Germline CDR1 is SGHVS and CDR2 is FQNEAQ. CDR3 in amino acids: CASSLGLQVRQGEQFF. The CDR3 DNA reads as TGTGCCAGCAGCTTGGGACTACAGGTTAGGCAGGGTGAGCAGTTCTTC.

This clonotype was counted only a few times. CDR3 sequence: CASSLLSGRSYEQYF. Written as DNA, the CDR3 is TGTGCCAGCAGCTTGCTCAGCGGGAGGTCTTACGAGCAGTACTTC. The rearrangement joins TRBV5-8 to TRBJ2-7; TRBD2 aligns across 9 bases. The CDR3 is 15 amino acids. V was clipped by 1 base and J by 4 bases; unmatched bases: 6. Germline V lookup: CDR1 SGHTS, CDR2 YDEGEE.

The chain couples TRBV30 to TRBJ2-2, with D unclear. The CDR3 sequence is 13 residues long. The ends were cut back, 2 bases at V and 2 bases at J, with 6 bases in the middle. CDR1 is GTSNPN, CDR2 SVGIG, per germline (reference sequence). The CDR3, as DNA: TGTGCCTGGAGTTTCTCTAACACCGGGGAGCTGTTTTTT. As protein: CAWSFSNTGELFF.

V gene TRBV7-8 combines with J gene TRBJ2-2; 9 bases agree with TRBD2. Germline assignment: CDR1 SGHVS and CDR2 FQNEAQ. CDR3 length equals 17 residues. Trimming took 2 bases from V and 1 from J; bases not matched to a gene: 5. CDR3 loop: CASSLYLAGLNTGELFF. For the CDR3, the DNA is TGTGCCAGCAGCTTATATCTAGCGGGACTGAACACCGGGGAGCTGTTTTTT.

As to this clonotype: A much larger clone differs from this one at a single base, so this may be a read error. The CDR3 protein is CASSGLRVDGQFF. In DNA, the CDR3 is TGTGCCAGTTCGGGACTGCGGGTGGATGGGCAGTTCTTC. The chain carries TRBV2 and TRBJ2-1, with a possible D match to TRBD2 (6 bases). V dropped 9 bases and J dropped 12 bases, with 21 bases sitting between them. The CDR3 runs 13 residues. CDR1 is SNHLY and CDR2 is FYNNEI in the germline V gene.

This clonotype was picked up many times. The chain employs TRBV20-1 and TRBJ2-1, with TRBD2 matching over 14 bases. This CDR3 has 17 amino acids. Germline V gives CDR1 DFQATT, CDR2 SNEGSKA (reference sequence). V dropped 3 bases and J dropped 6; count of bases not matched to a gene: 10. The CDR3 DNA follows: TGCAGTGCTAGGTTGACTAGCGGGAGGGTTCGGGTCAATGAGCAGTTCTTC. Translation gives CSARLTSGRVRVNEQFF.

This clonotype was recorded a few times. V and J are TRBV29-1 and TRBJ2-1; 7 nucleotides match TRBD2. Germline V gene sequence: CDR1 SQVTM, CDR2 ANQGSEA. This CDR3 has 13 amino acids. V lost 6 bases, J lost 7 bases, and 9 bases stayed unmatched. This chain's CDR3 is CSVPRAAGNEQFF. The CDR3 nucleotides are TGCAGCGTCCCACGGGCAGCGGGGAATGAGCAGTTCTTC.

This clonotype has a count of ten or more. The chain combines TRBV30 with TRBJ1-2; D is ambiguous. Per germline, CDR1 GTSNPN and CDR2 SVGIG (reference sequence). V was cut by 2 bases and J by 8 bases, with 15 bases left in between. This CDR3 is 13 amino acids long. The CDR3 loop reads CAWSTTTWSGYTF. The CDR3 nucleotides are TGTGCCTGGAGTACAACGACCTGGTCAGGCTACACCTTC.

The chain carries TRBV2 and TRBJ1-6; D unresolved. CDR3 length: 13 amino acids. The V end was cut by 6 bases, the J end by 7 bases, with 10 bases between. Per the germline V gene, CDR1 is SNHLY and CDR2 is FYNNEI. The CDR3 nucleotides are TGTGCCAGCAGGCCCGGACGAAATTCACCCCTCCACTTT. The encoded protein is CASRPGRNSPLHF.

The CDR3 bases are TGCAGTGCTAGAGATCCCCCCTTGGGAGGGAACAGGGGCTACACCTTC. This translates into CSARDPPLGGNRGYTF. This chain joins TRBV20-1 and TRBJ1-2; possible D gene TRBD1, 5 bases. V shed 0 bases and J shed 8 bases, with 22 bases lying between them. Germline V gene lookup returns CDR1 DFQATT and CDR2 SNEGSKA (reference sequence). The CDR3 spans 16 residues.

This CDR3 is CASSQAGTGLLRGYTF. In DNA form, the CDR3 reads TGTGCCAGCAGCCAAGCCGGGACAGGGTTGTTGCGTGGCTACACCTTC. J is TRBJ1-2 and V is TRBV3-1; 9 nucleotides agree with TRBD1. Germline trimming cut 1 base from V and 7 bases from J; bases unmatched to any gene: 10. This CDR3 region has 16 residues. Germline V gives CDR1 LGHDT, CDR2 YNNKEL (reference sequence).

This clonotype was found a few times. The chain carries TRBV7-2 and TRBJ2-3; 10 bases align to TRBD2. Germline values: CDR1 SGHTA, CDR2 FQGNSA. V lost 4 bases to trimming and J lost 4 bases; unmatched junction nucleotides: 5. The CDR3 runs to 15 residues. CDR3 nucleotide sequence: TGTGCCAGCAGCTCAGCGGGAGGGCTGGCAGATACGCAGTATTTT. It is translated as CASSSAGGLADTQYF.

This clonotype came up once. DNA for the CDR3: TGTGCCAGTAGAGGGGTTTTGAACACTGAAGCTTTCTTT. Amino acid sequence: CASRGVLNTEAFF. V usage is TRBV19 and J usage is TRBJ1-1, with D perhaps matching TRBD1 (5 bases). From germline, CDR1 is LNHDA and CDR2 SQIVND (reference sequence). V lost 6 bases and J lost 0, with 8 bases in between. The CDR3 consists of 13 residues.

This chain links TRBV6-1 with TRBJ1-1; D gene unclear. V lost 8 bases, J lost 3 bases, and 16 bases lay in between. CDR1 is MNHNS and CDR2 is SASEGT in the germline V gene. This CDR3 contains 14 residues. Here the CDR3 DNA reads TGTGCCAGCCGACGTGATGAGGTGGACACTGAAGCTTTCTTT. Encoded protein: CASRRDEVDTEAFF.

In this sample, this clonotype turned up many times. The CDR3 region has the DNA TGCAGTGCTAGAGATTTCGGGACAGGGCGAGCTTTCTTT. Translated, it gives CSARDFGTGRAFF. The chain links TRBV20-1 to TRBJ1-1; 9 bases line up with TRBD1. Per germline, CDR1 DFQATT and CDR2 SNEGSKA (reference sequence). Trimming at V came to 0 bases and at J to 10 bases, leaving 6 bases not matched to a gene. The CDR3 runs to 13 residues.

The chain links TRBV19 to TRBJ2-7; 10 bases line up with TRBD1. Germline V CDR1 and CDR2: LNHDA, SQIVND (reference sequence). J gave up 5 bases and V 4 bases, and 8 bases lay outside the gene matches. This CDR3 spans 15 amino acids. The CDR3 reads CASSSRQGAQNEQYF. The CDR3 DNA reads TGTGCCAGTAGTAGCAGACAGGGGGCTCAGAACGAGCAGTACTTC.

With respect to this clonotype: A much bigger clone sits one base away, suggesting this may be a read error. The chain couples TRBV12-3 or TRBV12-4 to TRBJ1-5; 7 bases match TRBD1. The CDR3 consists of 14 residues. The CDR3 reads CAGSLTGPNQPQHF. As DNA, the CDR3 is TGTGCCGGCAGTTTGACAGGGCCCAATCAGCCCCAGCATTTT.